Listed below are T cell receptor beta chains from one sample, sequenced in a study of cytomegalovirus exposure and HLA in healthy donors. Sequenced by immunoSEQ multiplex PCR; TCRdb stores in-frame clones only, minus some. The repertoire holds approximately 190,000 clones, with roughly 87% as singletons. What was sequenced was PBMCs. These receptors were obtained from a boy between 2 and 10 years old in good health and CMV-seronegative. CDR3s include the opening cysteine and the closing phenylalanine or tryptophan. The D gene is left open where the match is weak. Some rows mark clone size as missing; the rest say once, few, many or name a class of expanded clone.

>TRBJ2-7|13|-|TRBV28|-
TGTGCCAGCAGTTTAAGACAGGTCTACGAGCAGTACTTC
CASSLRQVYEQYF
>TRBJ1-2|14|-|TRBV2|-
TGTGCCAGCTCGCCCCAAGGCGCGGACTATGGCTACACCTTC
CASSPQGADYGYTF
>TRBJ1-4|18|TRBD1|TRBV27|once
TGTGCCAGCAAATCAAGGGGGCTCGACCTTGGGTTGGAGGAAAAACTGTTTTTT
CASKSRGLDLGLEEKLFF
>TRBJ1-2|14|-|TRBV5-1|-
TGCGCCAGCAGCTTGGCCCCGGTGAACTATGGCTACACCTTC
CASSLAPVNYGYTF
>TRBJ1-1|10|TRBD1|TRBV20-1|-
TGCAGTGCTAAAGGACAGGTCGATTTCTTT
CSAKGQVDFF
>TRBJ1-1|15|-|TRBV5-1|-
TGCGCCAGCAGCTCCGCCGGAGGAGGGATCACTGAAGCTTTCTTT
CASSSAGGGITEAFF
>TRBJ2-5|16|-|TRBV6-1|-
TGTGCCAGCAGTGAAGCTACCGTGGGGGCCCAAGAGACCCAGTACTTC
CASSEATVGAQETQYF
>TRBJ1-2|12|-|TRBV10-3|-
TGTGCCATCAGCCCCCGGGGTGTCGGCTACACCTTC
CAISPRGVGYTF
>TRBJ1-5|15|TRBD1|TRBV30|-
TGTGCCTGGAGTCTCGGGACAGGGGGCGATCAGCCCCAGCATTTT
CAWSLGTGGDQPQHF
>TRBJ2-7|15|-|TRBV18|-
TGTGCCAGCTCACCAGACGGACTAAATTTCTACGAGCAGTACTTC
CASSPDGLNFYEQYF
>TRBJ2-1|15|-|TRBV6-6|-
TGTGCCAGCAGTTATTCGTCAGGGGACTACAATGAGCAGTTCTTC
CASSYSSGDYNEQFF
>TRBJ2-1|15|TRBD2|TRBV11-3|-
TGTGCCAGCAGCACGGGACTAGCGGACTACAATGAGCAGTTCTTC
CASSTGLADYNEQFF
>TRBJ1-6|13|TRBD1|TRBV2|once
TGTGCCAGCGGGGACAGGGGTAATTCACCCCTCCACTTT
CASGDRGNSPLHF
>TRBJ2-5|16|-|TRBV19|once
TGTGCCAGTAGTATAGATGTCGGGCAGGGTAAAGGGACCCAGTACTTC
CASSIDVGQGKGTQYF
>TRBJ2-7|12|TRBD1|TRBV19|-
TGTGCCAGTGGGACAGGGGTCTACGAGCAGTACTTC
CASGTGVYEQYF
>TRBJ2-7|15|TRBD1|TRBV11-3|-
TGTGCCAGCAGCCCCGGACAGGGCCGCTCCTACGAGCAGTACTTC
CASSPGQGRSYEQYF
>TRBJ1-5|14|-|TRBV25-1|-
TGTGCCAGCAGTGAGGGGGGGCACAATCAGCCCCAGCATTTT
CASSEGGHNQPQHF
>TRBJ2-7|17|-|TRBV5-4|-
TGTGCCAGCAGCTCGATGAGGCTAGCGGACAGCTCCTACGAGCAGTACTTC
CASSSMRLADSSYEQYF